This T cell receptor beta chain was identified during a study of somatic mutations in cytotoxic T cells in rheumatoid arthritis. Study context: Certain T-cell populations stained with V beta antibodies were FACS-sorted to nearly 100% purity, and V beta1+ cells were TCRB-sequenced. Study-wide results and limits: Of more than 60 patients, 8 had a largest CD8+ clone that exceeded 20% of CD8+ cells. Rheumatoid arthritis patients, but not healthy controls, exhibited increasing CD8+ clonality with age.

Clones were sequenced by immunoSEQ multiplex PCR, and TCRdb holds only the in-frame ones, with some missing. There are just under 20,000 clones in the sample; approximately 80% occur only once, and about 10% lies in the top ten. In germline, CDR1 is SGHRS, CDR2 YFSETQ. This CDR3 spans 15 amino acids. V trimming: 4 bases; J trimming: 5 bases; junction bases outside the gene matches: 7. Comments on this clone: Antigen unknown.

Comprising approximately 52% females and having a median age of about 56 years (range 21-70), blood donors constituted the healthy controls. Material for sequencing was CD8+ T cells sorted from blood. The receptor was derived from a woman in her forties or fifties in good health. The chain recombines TRBV5-1 with TRBJ1-5; TRBD1 matches at 9 bases. The CDR3 nucleotides read TGCGCCAGCAGCGCCGGGGACAGGGAGGATCAGCCCCAGCATTTT. It specifies CASSAGDREDQPQHF.